These 7 T cell receptor beta chains originate from one sample sequenced in a study of blood T cells in healthy people across ages. The use of a sample-barcoded 5' primer and a J-beta primer mix characterized a second PCR of about 6 to 12 cycles. Each CDR3 protein gets one entry after TCRdb re-called the 5' RACE reads with MiXCR. The sample contains about 1.6 million distinct CDR3 sequences, 30% to 35% of which appear only once. Sequencing was carried out using blood. These receptors all stem from a woman under 40 in good health.

The rearrangement uses TRBV30 and TRBJ2-1, with TRBD2 identical over 10 bases. Germline V gives CDR1 GTSNPN, CDR2 SVGIG (reference sequence). With 0 bases clipped from V and 8 bases from J, the junction kept 10 bases outside the gene matches. There are 16 residues in the CDR3. CDR3 sequence reads: CAWSVFPLAGADEQFF. The CDR3 region has the DNA TGTGCCTGGAGTGTATTTCCGCTAGCGGGAGCGGATGAGCAGTTCTTC.

V and J are TRBV11-2 and TRBJ2-3; unclear D gene. Trimming took off 7 bases at V and 6 bases at J, with 11 bases between the two ends. Germline V gene data show CDR1 as SGHAT and CDR2 as FQNNGV. The CDR3 loop spans 12 amino acids. In DNA, the CDR3 is TGTGCCAGCACGGCCGGCAGCGATACGCAGTATTTT. The encoded protein is CASTAGSDTQYF. Supplemented by reference TRBV11-2 and TRBJ2-3, the full variable domain reads EAGVAQSPRYKIIEKRQSVAFWCNPISGHATLYWYQQILGQGPKLLIQFQNNGVVDDSQLPKDRFSAERLKGVDSTLKIQPAKLEDSAVYLCASTAGSDTQYFGPGTRLTVL.

This rearrangement joins TRBV27 to TRBJ2-4; D is perhaps TRBD1 (6 bases). The J call may not be correct, given that the DNA end is closer to TRBJ2-7. Germline V lookup: CDR1 MNHEY, CDR2 SMNVEV (reference sequence). The CDR3 has 15 amino acids. The CDR3: CASSSDRAVFYEQYF. CDR3 DNA sequence: TGTGCCAGCAGTTCGGACAGAGCGGTTTTCTACGAGCAGTACTTC.

This clonotype came up a few times. The chain couples TRBV7-9 to TRBJ2-3; weak D call: TRBD1 (6 bases). Germline V gene data show CDR1 as SEHNR and CDR2 as FQNEAQ (reference sequence). The CDR3 runs to 12 residues. V gave up 5 bases and J gave up 10 bases, with 13 bases separating them. The CDR3 loop is CASSGSGESQYF. In nucleotides, the CDR3 is TGTGCCAGCAGCGGGTCAGGGGAATCGCAGTATTTT.

V is TRBV11-2 and J is TRBJ2-3, with D perhaps TRBD1 (5 bases). The CDR3 extends over 16 amino acids. V shed 2 bases and J shed 4 bases, with 16 bases lying between them. Germline V gene data show CDR1 as SGHAT and CDR2 as FQNNGV. In DNA form, the CDR3 reads TGTGCCAGCAGCTTAATAACAGGAGAGCCTCCAGATACGCAGTATTTT. The encoded protein is CASSLITGEPPDTQYF.

At least ten counts were recorded for this clonotype. The chain employs TRBV20-1 and TRBJ2-5; 8 positions match TRBD2. The CDR3 length is 15 residues. CDR1 and CDR2 (germline): DFQATT, SNEGSKA (reference sequence). The junction had 14 bases not matched to a gene; V was cut back by 6 bases and J by 5 bases. CDR3 loop: CSAVRGSGGAETQYF. The CDR3 DNA reads as TGCAGTGCCGTGCGGGGGAGCGGGGGAGCGGAGACCCAGTACTTC.

This clonotype was seen a handful of times. J is TRBJ1-2 and V is TRBV28, with 9 bases lining up with TRBD1. Germline CDR1 is MDHEN and CDR2 is SYDVKM. This CDR3 region has 17 residues. The V segment lost 1 base and the J segment 2 bases; nucleotides outside the gene matches: 8. This CDR3 is CASSLFLQQGANYGYTF. CDR3 sequence (DNA): TGTGCCAGCAGTTTATTCCTACAACAGGGGGCGAACTATGGCTACACCTTC.